This T cell receptor beta chain derives from a study of T cell responses to AZD1222 COVID-19 vaccine. The protocol was immunoSEQ multiplex PCR, while the TCRdb copy is restricted to in-frame clones and leaves out a portion. Altogether under 40,000 clones are present, around three quarters being singletons, with the ten largest covering about 4.5%. V gave up 9 bases and J gave up 2 bases; unmatched junction bases: 7. CDR1 is LNHDA, CDR2 SQIVND, per germline (reference sequence). CDR3 size: 14 residues. Material: peripheral blood, obtained 28 days after the second AZD1222 dose. The V and J genes are TRBV19 and TRBJ2-1, with TRBD1 matching 7 bases. This receptor was taken from an adult who received the AZD1222 COVID-19 vaccine. The CDR3 sequence is CASRQGNAYNEQFF. The DNA of the CDR3 is TGTGCCAGCAGACAGGGAAATGCCTACAATGAGCAGTTCTTC.